The rows below give T cell receptor beta chains drawn from one sample of a study of blood T cell repertoires in COVID-19. Assay: immunoSEQ multiplex PCR; the TCRdb copy retains only in-frame clones and omits some. In the table there are 300,000 to 350,000 clones, 90% of which are singletons. Input material: PBMCs or T cells enriched from blood (not recorded which). The receptors originated from a young woman with acute COVID-19. The CDR3 runs from the conserved cysteine through the conserved F or W. The order of the fields is V gene, J gene, CDR3 protein.

V: TRBV28; J: TRBJ1-2; CDR3: CASSPRAGGALGLGYTF
V: TRBV5-1; J: TRBJ2-3; CDR3: CASSAGSSTDTQYF
V: TRBV28; J: TRBJ2-1; CDR3: CASSLGGTDYNEQFF
V: TRBV2; J: TRBJ1-5; CDR3: CASRNGQGSNQPQHF
V: TRBV28; J: TRBJ2-7; CDR3: CASSFALQGGEQYF
V: TRBV29-1; J: TRBJ1-1; CDR3: CSVEGIGVTEAFF
V: TRBV20-1; J: TRBJ1-3; CDR3: CSASMTGTGNTIYF
V: TRBV24-1; J: TRBJ2-7; CDR3: CATSDGRGYEQYF
V: TRBV11-2; J: TRBJ1-2; CDR3: CASSFRASGQGSIYGYTF
V: TRBV28; J: TRBJ2-7; CDR3: CASGTYEQYF
V: TRBV7-9; J: TRBJ1-1; CDR3: CASSPRDRGSSNTEAFF
V: TRBV9; J: TRBJ2-5; CDR3: CASSRLSGRAGGETQYF
V: TRBV7-8; J: TRBJ2-7; CDR3: CASSLGTGTYEQYF
V: TRBV28; J: TRBJ2-3; CDR3: CASRTKQGTQYF
V: TRBV28; J: TRBJ1-4; CDR3: CASTGRMGRLNEKLFF
V: TRBV19; J: TRBJ1-4; CDR3: CASRPDGANEKLFF
V: TRBV20-1; J: TRBJ2-3; CDR3: CSASATGVVADTQYF
V: TRBV27; J: TRBJ1-1; CDR3: CASSSGGETPEAFF
V: TRBV27; J: TRBJ2-7; CDR3: CASSSRLDQDEQYF
V: TRBV6-5; J: TRBJ2-6; CDR3: CASSYVSVTGANVLTF
V: TRBV12-3/TRBV12-4; J: TRBJ1-1; CDR3: CASIRGETEAFF
V: TRBV3-1/TRBV3-2; J: TRBJ2-1; CDR3: CASSQDYLAGARAGEQFF
V: TRBV19; J: TRBJ1-1; CDR3: CASSIGSPQTRAFF
V: TRBV28; J: TRBJ1-6; CDR3: CASRTAGGSYNSPLHF
V: TRBV5-6; J: TRBJ2-7; CDR3: CASSLNGRGVYEQYF
V: TRBV19; J: TRBJ1-2; CDR3: CASSIGHGGEGYTF
V: TRBV24-1; J: TRBJ2-1; CDR3: CATSDLDSYNEQFF
V: TRBV5-1; J: TRBJ2-5; CDR3: CASSFREPGETQYF
V: TRBV20-1; J: TRBJ1-2; CDR3: CSASAGGGNYGYTF
V: TRBV7-9; J: TRBJ1-2; CDR3: CASSSLTRSSGGYTF
V: TRBV7-2; J: TRBJ2-1; CDR3: CASSLVSGSYNEQFF